Below, 27 T cell receptor beta chains from the same sample are listed, as sequenced in a study of blood T cell repertoires in COVID-19. Repertoires were generated with immunoSEQ multiplex PCR, while TCRdb's copy carries only in-frame clones and drops some. The data show around 260,000 clones, around 82% seen once. Material for sequencing was peripheral blood. These receptor sequences come from a person aged 70 to 79 with COVID-19, enrolled during active disease.

The table lists this clone with a count of one. V and J are TRBV9 and TRBJ1-5; 11 bases are shared with TRBD1. The V gene's germline CDR1 is SGDLS and CDR2 YYNGEE. Unmatched junction bases numbered 2, after V lost 3 bases and J lost 6 bases. This CDR3 has 14 amino acids. For the CDR3, the DNA is TGTGCCAGCAGCGACGGACAGGGGGCTCAGCCCCAGCATTTT. Translating it yields CASSDGQGAQPQHF.

This sequence joins TRBV7-2 and TRBJ1-4, with 8 bases matching TRBD1. Germline V gene data show CDR1 as SGHTA and CDR2 as FQGNSA. This CDR3 has 15 amino acids. V lost 5 bases to trimming and J lost 5 bases; unmatched junction nucleotides: 7. The CDR3 sequence is CASSPQRTGNEKLFF. The CDR3 coding sequence is TGTGCCAGCAGCCCGCAACGGACAGGGAATGAAAAACTGTTTTTT.

This chain joins TRBV6-6 and TRBJ2-4; 8 bases are shared with TRBD1. The CDR3 sequence is 14 residues long. Germline-derived CDR1 and CDR2 are MNHNY and SVGAGI (reference sequence). The V and J ends lost 7 bases and 7 bases, in that order; junction bases with no gene match: 9. In nucleotides, the CDR3 is TGTGCCAGCAAGGAGACAGGGGTAATGAACATTCAGTACTTC. Translated: CASKETGVMNIQYF.

The gene calls are TRBV7-2 and TRBJ2-1, with 8 bases fitting TRBD2. V trimming: 4 bases; J trimming: 9 bases; junction bases outside the gene matches: 2. The CDR3 covers 12 residues. The germline V gene has CDR1 SGHTA and CDR2 FQGNSA. The CDR3 is CASSSLAGEQFF. CDR3 DNA: TGTGCCAGCAGCTCTCTAGCGGGTGAGCAGTTCTTC. Full variable domain (outside the CDR3, taken from reference TRBV7-2 and TRBJ2-1): GAGVSQSPSNKVTEKGKDVELRCDPISGHTALYWYRQSLGQGLEFLIYFQGNSAPDKSGLPSDRFSAERTGGSVSTLTIQRTQQEDSAVYLCASSSLAGEQFFGPGTRLTVL.

This chain uses TRBV28 with TRBJ2-7; the match to TRBD1 covers 12 bases. Germline lookup yields CDR1 MDHEN and CDR2 SYDVKM. This CDR3 comprises 16 residues. Trimming removed 4 bases from V and 4 bases from J; junction bases left unmatched: 8. The CDR3 DNA sequence: TGTGCCAGCAGTTCCCCCGGGACAGGGGGCAAGTACGAGCAGTACTTC. Translating it yields CASSSPGTGGKYEQYF.

The chain links TRBV7-6 to TRBJ2-7; the D gene is possibly TRBD2 (6 bases). CDR1 and CDR2 (germline): SGHVS, FNYEAQ. Trimming removed 0 bases at V and 1 base at J, with 10 bases between. The CDR3 loop spans 15 amino acids. Written as DNA, the CDR3 is TGTGCCAGCAGCTTAGCTCGGGGGAGATCCTACGAGCAGTACTTC. This gives the protein CASSLARGRSYEQYF.

The DNA for the CDR3 is TGTGCCAGCAGCTTAGGGGGACAGTCGTCTCAGCCCCAGCATTTT. This sequence encodes CASSLGGQSSQPQHF. This sequence joins TRBV11-2 and TRBJ1-5; TRBD1 matches at 7 bases. Germline lookup yields CDR1 SGHAT and CDR2 FQNNGV. J was trimmed by 6 bases and V by 1 base; bases with no gene match: 6. This CDR3 has 15 amino acids.

V usage is TRBV5-1 and J usage is TRBJ1-5, with 7 bases that match TRBD1. The CDR3 is 14 amino acids. Germline trimming cut 2 bases from V and 4 bases from J; bases unmatched to any gene: 3. Looked up from germline, CDR1 is SGHRS and CDR2 is YFSETQ. The CDR3 here is CASSLTGANQPQHF. The DNA of the CDR3 is TGCGCCAGCAGCTTAACAGGGGCTAATCAGCCCCAGCATTTT.

This chain connects TRBV7-2 to TRBJ1-1, with D perhaps matching TRBD1 (5 bases). The V and J ends lost 5 bases and 10 bases respectively, with 20 bases between them. Germline lookup yields CDR1 SGHTA and CDR2 FQGNSA. The CDR3 has 14 residues. The CDR3 DNA reads TGTGCCAGCAGCCGGTCGACAGACGACTCGGGAGCTTTCTTT. Translation gives CASSRSTDDSGAFF.

This clone has a handful of counts. The chain links TRBV7-2 to TRBJ2-1; TRBD1 matches 12 bases. The CDR3 consists of 17 residues. The V gene end was trimmed by 1 base and the J gene end by 7 bases; junction bases not matched to a gene: 8. The germline V gene has CDR1 SGHTA and CDR2 FQGNSA. This chain's CDR3 is CASSLGGTGGGRNEQFF. Written as DNA, the CDR3 is TGTGCCAGCAGCTTAGGGGGGACAGGGGGCGGCAGGAATGAGCAGTTCTTC.

The genes are TRBV5-6 and TRBJ2-5, with 9 bases lining up with TRBD2. The CDR3 runs 16 residues. Trimming at V came to 4 bases and at J to 0 bases, leaving 7 bases not matched to a gene. CDR1 and CDR2 (germline): SGHDT, YYEEEE. CDR3 sequence reads: CASSEKAGGYQETQYF. CDR3 sequence (DNA): TGTGCCAGCAGCGAGAAAGCGGGGGGATACCAAGAGACCCAGTACTTC.

This clone was found once. This chain connects TRBV6-5 to TRBJ1-5; 8 nucleotides align to TRBD1. Germline V lookup: CDR1 MNHEY, CDR2 SVGAGI. Germline trimming cut 6 bases from V and 0 bases from J; bases unmatched to any gene: 4. CDR3 length: 15 amino acids. Here the CDR3 DNA reads TGTGCCAGCAGGTTCGGGACAGGTAGCAATCAGCCCCAGCATTTT. It codes for CASRFGTGSNQPQHF.

This chain uses TRBV29-1 with TRBJ2-2; TRBD2 matches at 12 bases. Trimming at V came to 5 bases and at J to 6 bases, leaving 7 bases not matched to a gene. CDR3 length equals 15 residues. Germline CDR1 and CDR2: SQVTM and ANQGSEA. The CDR3 bases are TGCAGCGTTCGACTAGCGGGAGATCGTGCCGGGGAGCTGTTTTTT. Protein: CSVRLAGDRAGELFF.

In this sample, this clone turned up a few times. The rearrangement uses TRBV18 and TRBJ2-7, with TRBD2 matching 7 bases. The length of the CDR3 is 13 residues. V trimming: 4 bases; J trimming: 9 bases; junction bases outside the gene matches: 9. Germline V lookup: CDR1 KGHSH, CDR2 LQKENI. The chain's CDR3 is CASSRGGSDGQYF. CDR3 nucleotide sequence: TGTGCCAGCTCACGGGGGGGATCGGATGGGCAGTACTTC.

The chain recombines TRBV6-5 with TRBJ1-2; maybe TRBD1 (6 bases). This CDR3 comprises 14 residues. Germline values: CDR1 MNHEY, CDR2 SVGAGI. Trimming pared 6 bases from V and 6 bases from J, leaving 17 bases between. The CDR3, as DNA: TGTGCCAGCAGCATTAAGGGGGGGGTCAATGGCTACACCTTC. Protein product: CASSIKGGVNGYTF.

This chain links TRBV28 with TRBJ1-2; 7 bases are a match to TRBD1. This CDR3 has 13 amino acids. With 5 bases clipped from V and 2 bases from J, the junction kept 2 bases outside the gene matches. CDR1 and CDR2 (germline): MDHEN, SYDVKM. DNA of the CDR3: TGTGCCAGCAGTCGGGACAGAAACTATGGCTACACCTTC. It specifies CASSRDRNYGYTF.

This clone was counted a few times. The rearrangement uses TRBV19 and TRBJ2-3, with 10 bases that match TRBD2. The germline gives CDR1 LNHDA, CDR2 SQIVND (reference sequence). The CDR3 totals 16 residues. J gave up 1 base and V 3 bases, and 4 bases lay outside the gene matches. The CDR3 bases are TGTGCCAGTAGTATGGCTCTAGCGGGGGGCACAGATACGCAGTATTTT. Protein: CASSMALAGGTDTQYF. Full variable domain (outside the CDR3, taken from reference TRBV19 and TRBJ2-3): DGGITQSPKYLFRKEGQNVTLSCEQNLNHDAMYWYRQDPGQGLRLIYYSQIVNDFQKGDIAEGYSVSREKKESFPLTVTSAQKNPTAFYLCASSMALAGGTDTQYFGPGTRLTVL.

This chain uses TRBV19 with TRBJ2-3, with 9 bases lining up with TRBD2. Per the germline V gene, CDR1 is LNHDA and CDR2 is SQIVND (reference sequence). J was trimmed by 4 bases and V by 7 bases; bases with no gene match: 3. CDR3 length: 13 residues. The chain's CDR3 is CASILAGSDTQYF. CDR3 nucleotide sequence: TGTGCCAGTATCCTAGCGGGATCAGATACGCAGTATTTT.

This chain uses TRBV11-1 with TRBJ2-7; D might be TRBD2 (6 bases). In germline, CDR1 is SGHAT, CDR2 FQDESV (reference sequence). The CDR3 runs to 15 residues. Trimming pared 1 base from V and 5 bases from J, leaving 15 bases between. The CDR3 region has the DNA TGTGCCAGCAGCTTAGGGAGGGGTTTCGATGACGAGCAGTACTTC. Translation gives CASSLGRGFDDEQYF.

The J gene is TRBJ2-3, the V gene TRBV10-3; 9 bases fit TRBD1. J gave up 5 bases and V 3 bases, and 9 bases lay outside the gene matches. The CDR3 totals 16 residues. The germline CDR1 and CDR2 sequences are ENHRY and SYGVKD. CDR3 DNA: TGTGCCATCAGTGATAGTCGGACAGGGGTTGGAGATACGCAGTATTTT. Its protein is CAISDSRTGVGDTQYF.

The chain couples TRBV2 to TRBJ1-3; D is ambiguous. V was cut by 8 bases and J by 4 bases, with 12 bases left in between. Looked up from germline, CDR1 is SNHLY and CDR2 is FYNNEI. The CDR3 is 13 residues long. Written as DNA, the CDR3 is TGTGCCAGCTCAGATTCTCCGGGAAACACCATATATTTT. It is translated as CASSDSPGNTIYF. Complete variable domain (other parts from reference TRBV2 and TRBJ1-3): EPEVTQTPSHQVTQMGQEVILRCVPISNHLYFYWYRQILGQKVEFLVSFYNNEISEKSEIFDDQFSVERPDGSNFTLKIRSTKLEDSAMYFCASSDSPGNTIYFGEGSWLTVV.

The chain links TRBV7-3 to TRBJ1-3; 8 bases map to TRBD1. Germline-derived CDR1 and CDR2 are SGHTA and FQGTGA. The CDR3 consists of 16 residues. Germline trimming cut 4 bases from V and 2 bases from J; bases unmatched to any gene: 7. The CDR3 is CASSSGQGRTGNTIYF. The CDR3 bases are TGTGCCAGCAGCTCTGGACAGGGAAGGACTGGAAACACCATATATTTT. Full variable domain (rest looked up from reference TRBV7-3 and TRBJ1-3): GAGVSQTPSNKVTEKGKYVELRCDPISGHTALYWYRQSLGQGPEFLIYFQGTGAADDSGLPNDRFFAVRPEGSVSTLKIQRTERGDSAVYLCASSSGQGRTGNTIYFGEGSWLTVV.

Points on this clone: The sample carries other DNA sequences with the same CDR3. The chain is built from TRBV7-3 and TRBJ1-6, with TRBD1 as a possible D gene (6 bases). Deletions cut 1 base from V and 5 bases from J, with 12 bases between. The CDR3 is 16 amino acids. In germline, CDR1 is SGHTA, CDR2 FQGTGA. CDR3 sequence reads: CASSLMAGGNNSPLHF. In DNA form, the CDR3 reads TGTGCCAGCAGCTTAATGGCTGGGGGCAATAATTCACCCCTCCACTTT.

The rearrangement uses TRBV29-1 and TRBJ1-5, with D unresolved. Germline CDR1 reads SQVTM; CDR2 reads ANQGSEA. This CDR3 spans 13 amino acids. Trimming cost V 6 bases and J 0 bases, with 9 bases left between them. The DNA for the CDR3 is TGCAGCGTGGGAGACTATAGCAATCAGCCCCAGCATTTT. As protein: CSVGDYSNQPQHF.

The genes are TRBV11-1 and TRBJ1-2; the match to TRBD1 covers 7 bases. Trimming cost V 2 bases and J 7 bases; bases outside gene matches: 10. The V gene's germline CDR1 is SGHAT and CDR2 FQDESV (reference sequence). CDR3 length: 15 residues. The CDR3 here is CASSLYQGGRGGYTF. The DNA for the CDR3 is TGTGCCAGCAGCTTATACCAGGGGGGACGCGGTGGCTACACCTTC.

The gene calls are TRBV19 and TRBJ1-2; 8 nucleotides match TRBD1. The CDR3 sequence is 13 residues long. The V and J ends lost 6 bases and 6 bases, in that order; junction bases with no gene match: 6. The germline gives CDR1 LNHDA, CDR2 SQIVND (reference sequence). This CDR3 reads CASSRGLTDGYTF. The CDR3 bases are TGTGCCAGTAGCAGGGGGCTAACGGATGGCTACACCTTC. Looking up the rest from reference TRBV19 and TRBJ1-2 gives the full variable domain: DGGITQSPKYLFRKEGQNVTLSCEQNLNHDAMYWYRQDPGQGLRLIYYSQIVNDFQKGDIAEGYSVSREKKESFPLTVTSAQKNPTAFYLCASSRGLTDGYTFGSGTRLTVV.

This chain links TRBV5-4 with TRBJ2-3, with a weak D call TRBD2 (5 bases). Germline values: CDR1 SGHNT, CDR2 YYREEE (reference sequence). The germline V and J ends were trimmed by 2 bases and 0 bases, with 13 bases remaining between them. The CDR3 runs to 16 residues. The CDR3 protein is CASSLRTYPSTDTQYF. Written as DNA, the CDR3 is TGTGCCAGCAGCTTACGGACTTATCCTAGCACAGATACGCAGTATTTT.